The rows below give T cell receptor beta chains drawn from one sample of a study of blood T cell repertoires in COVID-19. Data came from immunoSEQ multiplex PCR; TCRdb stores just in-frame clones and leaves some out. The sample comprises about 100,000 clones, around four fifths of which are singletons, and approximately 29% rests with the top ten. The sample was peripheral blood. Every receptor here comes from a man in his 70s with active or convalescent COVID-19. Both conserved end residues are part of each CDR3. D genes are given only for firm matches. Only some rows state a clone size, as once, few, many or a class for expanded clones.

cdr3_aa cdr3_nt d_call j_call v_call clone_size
CASSHPGGDRTYEQYF TGTGCCAGCAGCCACCCGGGGGGGGACAGAACCTACGAGCAGTACTTC NA TRBJ2-7 TRBV11-1 NA
CASSFVNFGTSGRNEQFF TGTGCCAGCAGTTTTGTCAACTTCGGGACTAGCGGGAGGAATGAGCAGTTCTTC TRBD2 TRBJ2-1 TRBV13 NA
CAWSVLITGETRDTQYF TGTGCCTGGAGTGTATTGATAACAGGGGAGACTCGGGATACGCAGTATTTT TRBD1 TRBJ2-3 TRBV30 once
CASSLLPGGHQPQHF TGCGCCAGCAGCTTGCTTCCAGGGGGCCATCAGCCCCAGCATTTT TRBD1 TRBJ1-5 TRBV5-1 NA
CASSSLDRGETQYF TGTGCCAGCAGTTCCTTGGACAGGGGAGAGACCCAGTACTTC TRBD1 TRBJ2-5 TRBV6-5 NA
CASSLSSETQYF TGTGCCAGCAGCTTATCCTCAGAGACCCAGTACTTC NA TRBJ2-5 TRBV11-2 NA
CASGVHPNQPQHF TGTGCCAGCGGTGTACATCCCAATCAGCCCCAGCATTTT NA TRBJ1-5 TRBV2 NA
CASSPRQEWGELFF TGTGCCAGCAGCCCACGACAGGAGTGGGGGGAGCTGTTTTTT NA TRBJ2-2 TRBV7-3 NA
CASSDQGTSSNEQFF TGTGCCAGCAGTGACCAGGGGACTAGCAGCAATGAGCAGTTCTTC TRBD2 TRBJ2-1 TRBV2 few
CASSSRDSDNQPQHF TGTGCCAGCAGTAGCCGGGACAGCGACAATCAGCCCCAGCATTTT TRBD1 TRBJ1-5 TRBV28 NA
CASSFSGEQPQHF TGTGCCAGCAGCTTTTCAGGGGAACAGCCCCAGCATTTT NA TRBJ1-5 TRBV5-4 NA
CAGLGWGNAEAFF TGTGCCGGACTCGGGTGGGGAAACGCTGAAGCTTTCTTT NA TRBJ1-1 TRBV7-9 few
CASSSRTGEGGETQYF TGTGCCAGCAGCTCCCGGACAGGGGAGGGGGGAGAGACCCAGTACTTC TRBD1 TRBJ2-5 TRBV7-9 medium-sized
CASSVGQGNYGYTF TGTGCCAGCAGCGTAGGGCAGGGTAACTATGGCTACACCTTC NA TRBJ1-2 TRBV9 NA
CASSPAAVSSYEQYF TGTGCCAGCAGCCCCGCAGCGGTCAGCTCCTACGAGCAGTACTTC NA TRBJ2-7 TRBV5-8 NA
CASTPYRGGEQFF TGTGCCAGCACCCCTTACAGGGGCGGTGAGCAGTTCTTC TRBD1 TRBJ2-1 TRBV12-3/TRBV12-4 NA
CASSLSGGAGVNEQFF TGTGCCAGCAGTTTATCGGGAGGGGCAGGGGTCAATGAGCAGTTCTTC NA TRBJ2-1 TRBV27 NA
CATGTGVDTIYF TGTGCCACCGGGACAGGGGTAGACACCATATATTTT TRBD1 TRBJ1-3 TRBV10-3 once
CASSRGTAPTLGNQPQHF TGTGCCAGCAGCAGGGGAACTGCCCCGACCTTGGGCAATCAGCCCCAGCATTTT NA TRBJ1-5 TRBV28 NA
CASSVDSGTSYEQFF TGTGCCAGCAGCGTAGATTCCGGGACTAGCTATGAGCAGTTCTTC TRBD2 TRBJ2-1 TRBV9 NA
CASSSRDSEISPLHF TGCGCCAGCAGCTCCCGGGACAGTGAAATCTCACCCCTCCACTTT TRBD1 TRBJ1-6 TRBV5-1 NA
CASSQATGSYNEQFF TGCGCCAGCAGCCAAGCGACAGGGTCCTACAATGAGCAGTTCTTC TRBD1 TRBJ2-1 TRBV4-1 NA
CATSEGQGATYEQYF TGTGCCACCAGTGAGGGACAGGGGGCAACCTACGAGCAGTACTTC TRBD1 TRBJ2-7 TRBV24-1 NA
CASSLQGALGYTF TGTGCCAGCAGTTTACAGGGCGCCCTTGGCTACACCTTC NA TRBJ1-2 TRBV28 once
CASTTPRPSADNEQFF TGTGCCAGCACCACACCCCGGCCCTCAGCGGACAATGAGCAGTTCTTC NA TRBJ2-1 TRBV28 once
CASGQGKNQPQHF TGTGCCAGCGGACAGGGAAAAAATCAGCCCCAGCATTTT TRBD1 TRBJ1-5 TRBV19 NA
CASSPDREYGYTF TGTGCCAGCAGTCCCGACAGGGAGTACGGCTACACCTTC TRBD1 TRBJ1-2 TRBV2 NA
CASRKAGQGVYGYTF TGTGCCAGCAGAAAGGCGGGACAGGGGGTCTATGGCTACACCTTC TRBD1 TRBJ1-2 TRBV6-5 NA
CASSSARAVQETQYF TGTGCCAGCAGCTCCGCCAGGGCGGTCCAAGAGACCCAGTACTTC NA TRBJ2-5 TRBV13 NA
CAVGLSYEQYF TGTGCCGTGGGACTATCCTACGAGCAGTACTTC TRBD2 TRBJ2-7 TRBV10-3 NA
CASREQEANEKLFF TGTGCCAGCAGGGAACAGGAGGCTAATGAAAAACTGTTTTTT NA TRBJ1-4 TRBV2 NA
CASSRLGWASPLHF TGTGCCAGCAGCCGTCTCGGATGGGCTTCACCCCTCCACTTT NA TRBJ1-6 TRBV14 NA
CSVGAGMNTEAFF TGCAGCGTTGGTGCAGGGATGAACACTGAAGCTTTCTTT NA TRBJ1-1 TRBV29-1 once
CASSLGLASNTGELFF TGCGCCAGCAGCTTGGGGTTAGCTTCGAACACCGGGGAGCTGTTTTTT NA TRBJ2-2 TRBV5-1 NA
CASSSLRGQGDGYTF TGTGCCAGCAGTTCCTTGAGAGGGCAGGGGGATGGCTACACCTTC TRBD1 TRBJ1-2 TRBV6-5 NA
CASRKQGAWSYTF TGTGCCAGCAGAAAACAGGGGGCTTGGAGCTACACCTTC TRBD1 TRBJ1-2 TRBV12-3/TRBV12-4 NA
CASSPWGGSSYEQYF TGTGCCAGCAGCCCTTGGGGCGGGAGCTCCTACGAGCAGTACTTC TRBD2 TRBJ2-7 TRBV9 NA
CASSPWHATNEKLFF TGTGCCAGCAGTCCCTGGCACGCAACTAATGAAAAACTGTTTTTT NA TRBJ1-4 TRBV5-6 few
CASGRQGGQPQHF TGTGCCAGCGGTCGGCAGGGTGGACAGCCCCAGCATTTT NA TRBJ1-5 TRBV6-5 NA
CATSRGQGGQNTEAFF TGTGCCACCAGCAGAGGACAGGGGGGACAGAACACTGAAGCTTTCTTT TRBD1 TRBJ1-1 TRBV15 NA
CASSAGLLAGGPLNYEQYF TGTGCCAGCAGCGCCGGCCTACTAGCGGGAGGGCCTTTGAACTACGAGCAGTACTTC TRBD2 TRBJ2-7 TRBV7-8 few
CASSPGQGNQPQHF TGTGCCAGCAGTCCCGGACAGGGGAATCAGCCCCAGCATTTT TRBD1 TRBJ1-5 TRBV27 NA
CASSSRRRGENTIYF TGTGCCAGCAGCTCACGCCGCAGGGGGGAAAACACCATATATTTT TRBD1 TRBJ1-3 TRBV7-6 NA
CASSKGGGGQETQYF TGTGCCAGCTCAAAAGGGGGCGGCGGTCAAGAGACCCAGTACTTC TRBD1 TRBJ2-5 TRBV18 once
CASSSQGGEDIQYF TGCGCCAGCAGCTCACAGGGGGGAGAGGACATTCAGTACTTC TRBD1 TRBJ2-4 TRBV5-1 once
CASHFRGPSNTEAFF TGTGCCAGCCACTTCAGGGGACCTTCGAACACTGAAGCTTTCTTT NA TRBJ1-1 TRBV19 NA
CASSFLTSGSSYEQYF TGTGCCAGCAGCTTTCTGACTAGCGGGAGCTCCTACGAGCAGTACTTC TRBD2 TRBJ2-7 TRBV7-2 NA
CASSIEAGDYNEQFF TGTGCCAGTAGTATTGAGGCAGGGGATTACAATGAGCAGTTCTTC NA TRBJ2-1 TRBV19 once
CASRDGQGAIYGYTF TGTGCCAGCAGGGACGGACAGGGGGCAATCTATGGCTACACCTTC TRBD1 TRBJ1-2 TRBV7-2 NA
CASNDRVGRNTEAFF TGTGCCAGCAACGACAGGGTTGGCCGGAACACTGAAGCTTTCTTT TRBD1 TRBJ1-1 TRBV27 NA